The 13 T cell receptor beta chains given below trace back to one sample, sequenced in a study of T cell repertoires in cytomegalovirus infection. TCRdb re-called the reads with MiXCR, one entry per CDR3 protein. The repertoire includes about 260,000 distinct CDR3 sequences, approximately 15% of them detected once, and about 8.7% sits in the top ten. Sequencing used PBMCs. These receptors all stem from a human donor in good health (CMV status not recorded). Some clones in this sample may be carry-over from other donors' samples.

This clonotype was observed once. This sequence joins TRBV29-1 and TRBJ2-1; D possibly corresponds to TRBD2 (6 bases). The CDR3 sequence is 15 residues long. Trimming took 6 bases from V and 0 from J, leaving 15 bases between them. Germline loops: CDR1 SQVTM, CDR2 ANQGSEA. The chain's CDR3 is CSVTGTGVSYNEQFF. The CDR3 DNA reads as TGCAGCGTCACCGGGACTGGCGTCTCCTACAATGAGCAGTTCTTC.

This clonotype was observed a few times. The chain has TRBV29-1 and TRBJ2-7; maybe TRBD2 (6 bases). The CDR3 runs to 13 residues. The V gene lost 4 bases and the J gene lost 5 bases, with 15 bases spanning the gap. Germline CDR1 and CDR2: SQVTM and ANQGSEA. The CDR3 here is CSVGILGSNEQYF. CDR3 nucleotide sequence: TGCAGCGTTGGGATCCTCGGGAGCAACGAGCAGTACTTC.

Points on this clonotype: One base away lies a much larger clone, so this may be a sequencing read error. The chain couples TRBV4-1 to TRBJ2-5; no firm D call. Trimming shortened V by 0 bases and J by 4 bases, and 21 bases separated the two germline ends. CDR3 length: 18 amino acids. CDR1 is MGHRA, CDR2 YSYEKL, per germline. Written as DNA, the CDR3 is TGCGCCAGCAGCCAAGATGACGTGGAAGTGGTGGTAGGAGAGACCCAGTACTTC. The encoded protein is CASSQDDVEVVVGETQYF.

This clonotype was detected ten times or more. This rearrangement joins TRBV10-3 to TRBJ2-1; D unclear. The V gene lost 7 bases and the J gene lost 9 bases, with 16 bases spanning the gap. The germline V gene has CDR1 ENHRY and CDR2 SYGVKD. The CDR3 runs to 13 residues. CDR3 sequence reads: CAIKDHATGEQFF. Written as DNA, the CDR3 is TGTGCCATCAAGGACCACGCTACTGGTGAGCAGTTCTTC.

This clonotype has only a few counts. This chain uses TRBV5-1 with TRBJ2-1; 7 nucleotides agree with TRBD1. Germline V gene lookup returns CDR1 SGHRS and CDR2 YFSETQ. The CDR3 has 15 residues. The J segment lost 2 bases and the V segment lost 3 bases, leaving 5 bases of the junction unmatched. DNA for the CDR3: TGCGCCAGCAGCTCAAACAGGGGACCCTACAATGAGCAGTTCTTC. Its protein product is CASSSNRGPYNEQFF.

Ten or more counts support this clonotype. The J gene is TRBJ2-1, the V gene TRBV29-1; the D gene is possibly TRBD1 (8 bases). The V end lost 7 bases, the J end lost 8 bases, and 18 bases lay between the germline ends. Germline lookup yields CDR1 SQVTM and CDR2 ANQGSEA. The CDR3 contains 13 residues. CDR3 nucleotides: TGCAGCGGCGGGACACAGGGGGGGTATGAGCAGTTCTTC. This translates into CSGGTQGGYEQFF.

By frequency in the sample, this clonotype is medium-sized. The junction and the germline gene differ at one end; a read error may be behind it. V usage is TRBV7-7 and J usage is TRBJ2-3; TRBD2 aligns across 7 bases. Per germline, CDR1 SSHAT and CDR2 FNYEAQ (reference sequence). The CDR3 covers 16 residues. The CDR3 here is CASSLGSGGGTDTQYF. DNA for the CDR3: TGTGCTAGCAGCTTAGGGTCGGGAGGTGGCACAGATACGCAGTATTTT.

Ten or more counts support this clonotype. The J gene is TRBJ2-5, the V gene TRBV27; 11 bases line up with TRBD2. Unmatched junction bases numbered 5, after V lost 3 bases and J lost 5 bases. The CDR3 consists of 15 residues. The germline V gene has CDR1 MNHEY and CDR2 SMNVEV (reference sequence). DNA for the CDR3: TGTGCCAGCAGTTTGAGGGGGACTAGCGGTGAGACCCAGTACTTC. This codes for CASSLRGTSGETQYF.

J is TRBJ2-7 and V is TRBV29-1, with D perhaps TRBD1 (5 bases). Germline assignment: CDR1 SQVTM and CDR2 ANQGSEA. The CDR3 is 12 residues long. With 5 bases removed from V and 3 bases from J, the gap between germline ends came to 11 bases. The CDR3 DNA reads as TGCAGCGTTTCAGGGAACGACTACGAGCAGTACTTC. It translates to CSVSGNDYEQYF.

The V gene is TRBV20-1, the J gene TRBJ2-1; 15 bases fit TRBD2. Germline CDR1 reads DFQATT; CDR2 reads SNEGSKA (reference sequence). The V segment lost 3 bases and the J segment 4 bases; nucleotides outside the gene matches: 1. There are 15 residues in the CDR3. CDR3 in DNA: TGCAGTGCTAGCGGGACTAGCGGGGGGTACAATGAGCAGTTCTTC. Its protein is CSASGTSGGYNEQFF.

V gene TRBV20-1 combines with J gene TRBJ1-5, with a tentative D call TRBD1 (5 bases). Germline V gives CDR1 DFQATT, CDR2 SNEGSKA (reference sequence). The CDR3 is 18 amino acids. V dropped 0 bases and J dropped 2 bases, with 20 bases sitting between them. CDR3 DNA: TGCAGTGCTAGAGATACGGGAGGGGTGACATACGGCAATCAGCCCCAGCATTTT. Its translation: CSARDTGGVTYGNQPQHF.

The chain couples TRBV18 to TRBJ1-5, with unresolved D. The V end was cut by 2 bases, the J end by 2 bases, with 4 bases between. Looked up from germline, CDR1 is KGHSH and CDR2 is LQKENI. This CDR3 spans 13 amino acids. CDR3 nucleotide sequence: TGTGCCAGCTCACCAGAGCGCAATCAGCCCCAGCATTTT. Residues: CASSPERNQPQHF.

The table lists this clonotype with many counts. V usage is TRBV6-1 and J usage is TRBJ2-7; 7 nucleotides align to TRBD2. CDR3 length: 13 amino acids. The V and J ends lost 10 bases and 2 bases, in that order; junction bases with no gene match: 8. Germline V CDR1 and CDR2: MNHNS, SASEGT. CDR3 coding DNA: TGTGCCACAAGGGAGCGGGAACCCTACGAGCAGTACTTC. Its translation: CATREREPYEQYF.